This T cell receptor (beta chain) was documented in a study of shared clonotypes between healthy human individuals. Findings of the study overall: What limited the represented genetic and exposure-history diversity was the small number of donors. An effect of sequencing depth on clonotype sharing among donors was expected. Incompleteness in sorted-subset sequencing, despite large depth, was shown by rarefaction.

The CDR3 runs to 14 residues. The germline V gene encodes CDR1 MGHRA and CDR2 YSYEKL. Deletions cut 0 bases from V and 7 bases from J, with 10 bases between. As for this clone: The antigen remains undetermined.

Each subset's genomic DNA was shared equally among a number of immunoSEQ plates. This table comes from immunoSEQ multiplex PCR, and its TCRdb copy is limited to in-frame clones, with some not included. Among millions of clones listed, more than 80% were seen once. This clonotype originated in a man aged 18 to 30 in good health. The sample was naive CD4+ T cells sorted from blood. Subset noted: CD45RA+ positively selected. V and J are TRBV4-1 and TRBJ1-5; D call uncertain. CDR3 nucleotide sequence: TGCGCCAGCAGCCAAGAGCTAAAATGGCAGCCCCAGCATTTT. Translating it yields CASSQELKWQPQHF.